Below are 21 T cell receptor beta chains sequenced from a single sample in a study of blood T cells in healthy people across ages (dated by TCRdb to the mid-2010s). Library construction relied on 5' RACE. These reads were obtained on an Illumina HiSeq 2500. A second PCR of about 6 to 11 cycles was run with a J-beta primer mix and a sample-barcoded 5' primer. TCRdb took the public reads, trimmed them with fastp at Q25, ran MiXCR for clone calling and kept in-frame beta chains. Merged by CDR3 protein, the rows form single entries marked with the most common genes and DNA. Present in this sample are hundreds of thousands of distinct CDR3 sequences, 29% of which were seen just once. The ten largest clones take up 17% of the sample. Sequences were obtained from blood. These receptors all come from a woman of 80 years or more in good health.

This clonotype came up a few times. CDR3 nucleotides: TGTGCCAGCAGGAAACCTGACAGGGATAAAGCTTTCTTT. Protein: CASRKPDRDKAFF. This chain uses TRBV27 with TRBJ1-1, with 7 bases matching TRBD1. V shed 6 bases and J 9 bases; nucleotides not matched to a gene: 10. The CDR3 is 13 residues long. Germline values: CDR1 MNHEY, CDR2 SMNVEV (reference sequence).

A remark on this clonotype: A single base separates this from a much larger clone, so it may be a read error. The CDR3 sequence: CASSLVVSGDEQYF. The CDR3 nucleotides are TGCGCCAGCAGCTTGGTAGTTAGCGGGGATGAGCAGTACTTC. The genes are TRBV5-1 and TRBJ2-7, with 8 bases fitting TRBD2. CDR3 length: 14 residues. V dropped 0 bases and J dropped 7; count of bases not matched to a gene: 6. Looked up from germline, CDR1 is SGHRS and CDR2 is YFSETQ. Full variable domain (rest looked up from reference TRBV5-1 and TRBJ2-7): KAGVTQTPRYLIKTRGQQVTLSCSPISGHRSVSWYQQTPGQGLQFLFEYFSETQRNKGNFPGRFSGRQFSNSRSEMNVSTLELGDSALYLCASSLVVSGDEQYFGPGTRLTVT.

In its sample, this clonotype was seen a few times. In DNA, the CDR3 is TGTGCCTGGAAGTACTACAGCTATGGCTACACCTTC. This sequence encodes CAWKYYSYGYTF. The chain couples TRBV30 to TRBJ1-2, with D unresolved. This CDR3 spans 12 amino acids. The ends were cut back, 4 bases at V and 4 bases at J, with 10 bases in the middle. From germline, CDR1 is GTSNPN and CDR2 SVGIG (reference sequence).

The sample holds many counts of this clonotype. The genes are TRBV7-8 and TRBJ1-6, with 8 bases matching TRBD1. Germline V gives CDR1 SGHVS, CDR2 FQNEAQ. With V trimmed by 1 base and J by 10 bases, 3 bases remained unmatched. This CDR3 has 14 amino acids. CDR3 sequence: CASSLDQGASPLHF. CDR3 coding DNA: TGTGCCAGCAGCTTAGATCAGGGGGCATCACCCCTCCACTTT. The complete variable domain, with remaining parts taken from reference TRBV7-8 and TRBJ1-6, reads GAGVSQSPRYKVAKRGQDVALRCDPISGHVSLFWYQQALGQGPEFLTYFQNEAQLDKSGLPSDRFFAERPEGSVSTLKIQRTQQEDSAVYLCASSLDQGASPLHFGNGTRLTVT.

Many counts were recorded for this clonotype. The V and J genes are TRBV21-1 and TRBJ1-5. TRBV21-1 is shown as a pseudogene. The CDR3 loop spans 14 amino acids. CDR3 protein: CASRDRFDHQPQHF. CDR3 DNA: TGTGCCAGCAGGGACCGATTCGATCATCAGCCCCAGCATTTT.

This clonotype was found a few times. The rearrangement joins TRBV18 to TRBJ2-7; the D gene is possibly TRBD1 (6 bases). The CDR3 has 15 amino acids. Germline CDR1 and CDR2: KGHSH and LQKENI. The V end lost 1 base, the J end lost 5 bases, and 15 bases lay between the germline ends. CDR3 DNA: TGTGCCAGCTCACCACACAGGGTTCCAGAGGACGAGCAGTACTTC. Its translation is CASSPHRVPEDEQYF.

J is TRBJ2-2 and V is TRBV11-2; D may be TRBD1 or TRBD2 (5 bases each). This CDR3 spans 16 amino acids. Deletions cut 2 bases from V and 1 base from J, with 11 bases between. CDR1 is SGHAT and CDR2 is FQNNGV in the germline V gene. CDR3 sequence reads: CASSLRGALNTGELFF. CDR3 bases: TGTGCCAGCAGCTTAAGAGGGGCGCTGAACACCGGGGAGCTGTTTTTT.

This clonotype showed up many times. The genes are TRBV7-2 and TRBJ2-6, with 9 bases fitting TRBD1. This CDR3 region has 18 residues. Germline CDR1 reads SGHTA; CDR2 reads FQGNSA. The ends lost 5 bases at V and 0 bases at J; junction bases unmatched: 8. As DNA, the CDR3 is TGTGCCAGCAGCAAACACAGGGGGCAGGTCTCTGGGGCCAACGTCCTGACTTTC. Protein product: CASSKHRGQVSGANVLTF.

This clonotype was detected many times. V gene TRBV6-2 or TRBV6-3 combines with J gene TRBJ2-7; possible D gene TRBD2, 6 bases. This CDR3 comprises 13 residues. Deletions cut 7 bases from V and 4 bases from J, with 14 bases between. Looked up from germline, CDR1 is MNHEY and CDR2 is SVGEGT. The DNA for the CDR3 is TGTGCCAGCAATCGGAGGGGCCTTTACGAGCAGTACTTC. This encodes CASNRRGLYEQYF.

This clonotype was seen ten or more times. The chain is built from TRBV7-2 and TRBJ2-4; D ambiguous. V lost 3 bases, J lost 0 bases, and 15 bases lay in between. In germline, CDR1 is SGHTA, CDR2 FQGNSA. This CDR3 has 17 residues. The CDR3 protein is CASSLFVSQLAKNIQYF. For the CDR3, the DNA is TGTGCCAGCAGCTTGTTTGTTTCACAGCTAGCCAAAAACATTCAGTACTTC.

V and J are TRBV20-1 and TRBJ2-3, with TRBD2 as a possible D gene (6 bases). The V and J ends lost 0 bases and 3 bases respectively, with 10 bases between them. The CDR3 loop spans 14 amino acids. The germline CDR1 and CDR2 sequences are DFQATT and SNEGSKA (reference sequence). CDR3 DNA sequence: TGCAGTGCTAGAGATTCTAGCGCGACAGATACGCAGTATTTT. This codes for CSARDSSATDTQYF.

This clonotype came up many times. The V and J genes are TRBV10-1 and TRBJ2-5; D tentatively reads TRBD1 or TRBD2 (5 bases each). Germline CDR1 and CDR2: WNHNN and SYGVQD (reference sequence). V was trimmed by 0 bases and J by 1 base, leaving 12 bases between them. The CDR3 covers 16 residues. The CDR3 bases are TGCGCCAGCAGTGAGTCTGGGGGTGGGTCCCAAGAGACCCAGTACTTC. This gives the protein CASSESGGGSQETQYF.

This clonotype was counted ten times or more. The chain links TRBV28 to TRBJ2-5; TRBD1 matches at 12 bases. The CDR3 totals 14 residues. CDR1 MDHEN and CDR2 SYDVKM come from the germline V gene. V shed 11 bases and J 7 bases; nucleotides not matched to a gene: 11. CDR3: CAGSRDRGRGTQYF. The CDR3 nucleotides are TGTGCCGGTAGCCGGGACAGGGGGCGCGGGACCCAGTACTTC.

Only a few counts were recorded for this clonotype. One base away lies a much larger clone, so this may be a sequencing read error. This chain uses TRBV4-3 with TRBJ1-4; TRBD1 might be the D (5 bases). The CDR3 length is 13 residues. Germline loops: CDR1 LGHNA, CDR2 YSLEER. Here the CDR3 reads CASSQDPGQKRFF. The CDR3 DNA reads as TGCGCCAGCAGCCAAGATCCGGGGCAAAAACGGTTTTTT.

The chain uses TRBV15 and TRBJ1-3; D is possibly TRBD1 (6 bases). Trimming took 1 base from V and 4 from J, leaving 11 bases between them. Germline assignment: CDR1 LNHNV and CDR2 YYDKDF (reference sequence). The CDR3 is made up of 15 amino acids. CDR3 DNA: TGTGCCACCAGCAGAGCCGCCCAGGGGGGAAACACCATATATTTT. This gives the protein CATSRAAQGGNTIYF.

In its sample, this clonotype was seen many times. The rearrangement joins TRBV18 to TRBJ2-3; D is uncertain. The CDR3 spans 13 residues. Germline V CDR1 and CDR2: KGHSH, LQKENI. The V and J ends lost 2 bases and 5 bases respectively, with 8 bases between them. CDR3 amino acids: CASSPGRIDTQYF. DNA for the CDR3: TGTGCCAGCTCACCAGGTCGAATAGATACGCAGTATTTT.

This clonotype has at least ten counts. This chain joins TRBV7-9 and TRBJ2-5; D is undetermined. Trimming left V 6 bases short and J 2 bases short, with 10 bases between. The germline CDR1 and CDR2 sequences are SEHNR and FQNEAQ (reference sequence). The CDR3 is 13 amino acids. The CDR3: CASRASGQETQYF. The CDR3 DNA reads as TGTGCCAGCAGAGCTTCAGGTCAAGAGACCCAGTACTTC.

The chain carries TRBV4-3 and TRBJ2-5; 9 positions agree with TRBD2. Germline assignment: CDR1 LGHNA and CDR2 YSLEER. V lost 1 base and J lost 11; bases outside the gene matches: 17. The CDR3 loop spans 17 amino acids. The CDR3 sequence is CASSQGLLAGTYNEQYF. Here the CDR3 DNA reads TGCGCCAGCAGCCAAGGGTTACTAGCGGGTACCTACAATGAGCAGTACTTC.

This clonotype was detected ten times or more. This sequence joins TRBV20-1 and TRBJ2-7; 8 bases agree with TRBD1. Per germline, CDR1 DFQATT and CDR2 SNEGSKA (reference sequence). The CDR3 is made up of 18 amino acids. The J segment lost 2 bases and the V segment lost 0 bases, leaving 15 bases of the junction unmatched. This CDR3 is CSARDLSKNRGRTYEQYF. The CDR3 DNA sequence: TGCAGTGCTAGAGATTTGTCAAAAAACAGGGGGAGAACCTACGAGCAGTACTTC.

This sequence joins TRBV12-3 or TRBV12-4 and TRBJ2-3, with 7 bases that match TRBD2. This CDR3 comprises 15 residues. J gave up 4 bases and V 2 bases, and 6 bases lay outside the gene matches. DNA of the CDR3: TGTGCCAGCAGTTTAAGGGGAGGGCGGCCAGATACGCAGTATTTT. Its protein product is CASSLRGGRPDTQYF.

Remarks on this clonotype: Being one base from a much bigger clone, this may be a read error. The chain carries TRBV11-1 and TRBJ2-5, with a possible D match to TRBD1 (6 bases). The J call may be in error: the DNA end matches TRBJ2-7 better. Per the germline V gene, CDR1 is SGHAT and CDR2 is FQDESV (reference sequence). The CDR3 runs to 15 residues. CDR3 residues: CASSWTRTDSGEQYF. In nucleotides, the CDR3 is TGTGCCAGCAGCTGGACAAGGACAGACTCGGGCGAGCAGTACTTC.